This T cell receptor beta chain was recorded in a study of blood T cells in healthy people across ages. Overall study results and limits: Among long-lived donors, naive CD4+ cells were more numerous and diversity higher than in aged donors. Leaving the PBMCs unsorted stopped any conclusive comparison of naive versus antigen-experienced cells.

The authors ran a second PCR of 7 to 11 cycles using a sample-barcoded 5' primer and a J-beta primer mix. TCRdb analysed the 5' RACE reads with MiXCR anew, one entry per CDR3 protein. The repertoire holds more than 1,400,000 distinct CDR3 sequences, approximately 40% seen once, with 7.9% in the top ten. This CDR3 spans 15 amino acids. In regard to this clonotype: The antigen remains undetermined.

They isolated at least 6 million PBMCs from each sample. Sequencing was carried out using blood. The chain combines TRBV21-1 with TRBJ2-2; TRBD2 reflects the table's D call only, with no check against the DNA. TRBV21-1 is given as a pseudogene. This TCR came from a woman younger than 30 in good health. CDR3 amino acids: CASTCRGDFGGELFF. CDR3 sequence (DNA): TGTGCCAGCACCTGTAGAGGGGACTTTGGCGGGGAGCTGTTTTTT.